One and the same sample provided the 8 T cell receptor beta chains below, sequenced in a study of cytomegalovirus exposure and HLA in healthy donors. The PCR contained 60 Vbeta and 13 Jbeta primers. Profiling relied on immunoSEQ multiplex PCR, and the TCRdb table lists in-frame clones only, not all of them. The sample has about 190,000 clones, roughly 84% seen once. The sample was PBMCs. Receptor source: a woman between 50 and 59 years old in good health and CMV-seropositive.

The chain uses TRBV29-1 and TRBJ1-5; maybe TRBD1 (6 bases). V shed 5 bases and J shed 1 base, with 9 bases lying between them. The length of the CDR3 is 13 residues. CDR1 SQVTM and CDR2 ANQGSEA come from the germline V gene. The CDR3 loop is CSVRGKSNQPQHF. In DNA form, the CDR3 reads TGCAGCGTTAGGGGGAAGAGCAATCAGCCCCAGCATTTT.

The rearrangement joins TRBV19 to TRBJ2-5, with TRBD2 as a possible D gene (6 bases). Germline V gene sequence: CDR1 LNHDA, CDR2 SQIVND (reference sequence). V lost 3 bases to trimming and J lost 11 bases, with 13 bases between them. The CDR3 runs 12 residues. The CDR3 DNA is TGTGCCAGTAGTATCCTTTCGGGGGAGCAGTACTTC. Encoded protein: CASSILSGEQYF.

This chain links TRBV7-9 with TRBJ1-2; 7 bases match TRBD1. CDR3 length equals 13 residues. The ends lost 5 bases at V and 8 bases at J; junction bases unmatched: 8. Looked up from germline, CDR1 is SEHNR and CDR2 is FQNEAQ (reference sequence). The chain's CDR3 is CASSHSSTGGYTF. The CDR3 bases are TGTGCCAGCAGCCACTCCTCGACAGGGGGCTACACCTTC.

The V gene is TRBV11-3, the J gene TRBJ2-1; D possibly corresponds to TRBD1 (5 bases). CDR3 size: 15 residues. Germline V gene sequence: CDR1 SGHNT, CDR2 YENEEA. V lost 5 bases and J 10 bases, leaving 21 bases between the germline ends. The CDR3 DNA follows: TGTGCCAGCAGCGTAAACAGGTTTTTACAAGGGGAGCAGTTCTTC. It is translated as CASSVNRFLQGEQFF.

This chain connects TRBV6-1 to TRBJ1-6, with TRBD1 identical over 8 bases. This CDR3 contains 15 residues. V dropped 6 bases and J dropped 9; count of bases not matched to a gene: 10. CDR1 MNHNS and CDR2 SASEGT come from the germline V gene. The CDR3 here is CASSEQGQVASPLHF. The CDR3 nucleotides are TGTGCCAGCAGCGAGCAGGGACAGGTCGCTTCACCCCTCCACTTT.

This clone was counted once. The genes are TRBV19 and TRBJ2-7, with a possible D match to TRBD1 (5 bases). Trimming removed 5 bases from V and 6 bases from J, with 14 bases in between. The CDR3 totals 13 residues. CDR1 and CDR2 (germline): LNHDA, SQIVND (reference sequence). Here the CDR3 DNA reads TGTGCCAGTAGTTCGCAGGGCATTGGCGAGCAGTACTTC. This codes for CASSSQGIGEQYF. The full variable domain, rest sourced from reference TRBV19 and TRBJ2-7, is DGGITQSPKYLFRKEGQNVTLSCEQNLNHDAMYWYRQDPGQGLRLIYYSQIVNDFQKGDIAEGYSVSREKKESFPLTVTSAQKNPTAFYLCASSSQGIGEQYFGPGTRLTVT.

V is TRBV28 and J is TRBJ2-5, with a tentative D call TRBD2 (6 bases). Trimming removed 2 bases at V and 5 bases at J, with 9 bases between. CDR3 length: 13 residues. Germline values: CDR1 MDHEN, CDR2 SYDVKM. The CDR3 sequence is CASSLGGDETQYF. CDR3 bases: TGTGCCAGCAGTTTAGGAGGGGACGAGACCCAGTACTTC.

The chain carries TRBV14 and TRBJ1-3, with D uncertain. Judging by the DNA end, TRBJ2-2 fits better; the J call may be wrong. There are 17 residues in the CDR3. Germline lookup yields CDR1 SGHDN and CDR2 FVKESK. CDR3 residues: CASSPTRPGVSAGELFF. CDR3 nucleotide sequence: TGTGCCAGCAGCCCAACTCGACCGGGCGTTTCGGCCGGGGAGCTGTTTTTT.